This note documents a single TCR beta chain sequence. Original processing methods: By means of reference gene primer amplification, nucleated cell counts were estimated. Data came from immunoSEQ multiplex PCR; TCRdb stores just in-frame clones and leaves some out. V, J and clone size derive from that table, while D and trimming were established from the DNA sequence. The data contain approximately 200,000 clones, approximately 85% of them singletons. CDR1 and CDR2 (germline): KGHDR, SFDVKD. The CDR3 is made up of 16 amino acids. The ends lost 4 bases at V and 4 bases at J; junction bases unmatched: 8. The entry originates in a study of blood T cell repertoires in COVID-19. Study information: From the United States, Italy and Spain came samples of acute and convalescent COVID-19. PBMCs, B-cell-depleted T cells, or T cells provided the cDNA or gDNA that made up the material.

This sequence originates from a man in his forties or fifties who had recovered from COVID-19. The rearrangement links TRBV24-1 to TRBJ1-2, with 10 bases fitting TRBD1. The sequenced material came from peripheral blood. CDR3 coding DNA: TGTGCCACCAGTGACCCCGGACAGGGGGGCAGCTATGGCTACACCTTC. Translating gives CATSDPGQGGSYGYTF.